A single sample is the source of the 5 T cell receptor beta chains below, sequenced in a study of blood T cell repertoires in COVID-19. Assay: immunoSEQ multiplex PCR; the TCRdb copy retains only in-frame clones and omits some. The sample comprises 54,000 or so clones, about 82% of which are singletons, and around 25% rests with the top ten. Sequencing was done on a sample of peripheral blood. The receptors come from a woman aged 80 or over with acute or convalescent COVID-19.

This clone was seen once. The V call is TRBV11-2, the J call TRBJ1-1; tentative D call: TRBD1 (6 bases). Germline CDR1 and CDR2: SGHAT and FQNNGV. V lost 2 bases and J lost 8, with 15 bases in between. This CDR3 has 14 amino acids. CDR3 nucleotides: TGTGCCAGCAGCTTATTAAGGGGGGGCAGCGAAGCTTTCTTT. This codes for CASSLLRGGSEAFF. Full variable domain (missing parts from reference TRBV11-2 and TRBJ1-1): EAGVAQSPRYKIIEKRQSVAFWCNPISGHATLYWYQQILGQGPKLLIQFQNNGVVDDSQLPKDRFSAERLKGVDSTLKIQPAKLEDSAVYLCASSLLRGGSEAFFGQGTRLTVV.

This chain uses TRBV2 with TRBJ1-5; D is unclear. Germline assignment: CDR1 SNHLY and CDR2 FYNNEI. Trimming took 3 bases from V and 9 from J, leaving 12 bases between them. The CDR3 runs to 13 residues. CDR3 coding DNA: TGTGCCAGCAGTGATATAGAATTGCGGCCCCAGCATTTT. Protein product: CASSDIELRPQHF.

The rearrangement joins TRBV7-2 to TRBJ2-4, with 7 bases identical to TRBD2. The CDR3 has 16 amino acids. Losses at the gene ends were 1 base for V and 8 bases for J; bases not matched to a gene: 11. The germline V gene encodes CDR1 SGHTA and CDR2 FQGNSA. The CDR3 loop is CASSLVGTGRGDIQYF. CDR3 bases: TGTGCCAGCAGCTTAGTAGGGACGGGCCGGGGGGACATTCAGTACTTC. The full variable domain, in which reference TRBV7-2 and TRBJ2-4 provide the parts outside the CDR3, is GAGVSQSPSNKVTEKGKDVELRCDPISGHTALYWYRQSLGQGLEFLIYFQGNSAPDKSGLPSDRFSAERTGGSVSTLTIQRTQQEDSAVYLCASSLVGTGRGDIQYFGAGTRLSVL.

This clone was observed a single time. CDR3 DNA: TGCGCCAGCAGCTCGATACCGGGACAGGGCTACGAGCAGTACTTC. Translation: CASSSIPGQGYEQYF. V usage is TRBV5-1 and J usage is TRBJ2-7, with 9 positions matching TRBD1. Germline V CDR1 and CDR2: SGHRS, YFSETQ. J lost 3 bases, V lost 3 bases, and 7 bases had no gene match. CDR3 length: 15 residues.

The chain links TRBV28 to TRBJ2-6; a weak D match, TRBD2 (6 bases). The germline V and J ends were trimmed by 2 bases and 2 bases, with 7 bases remaining between them. The CDR3 is 15 amino acids. Germline values: CDR1 MDHEN, CDR2 SYDVKM. CDR3 coding DNA: TGTGCCAGCAGTTTAGCGGGGCCTGGGGCCAACGTCCTGACTTTC. Amino acids: CASSLAGPGANVLTF.